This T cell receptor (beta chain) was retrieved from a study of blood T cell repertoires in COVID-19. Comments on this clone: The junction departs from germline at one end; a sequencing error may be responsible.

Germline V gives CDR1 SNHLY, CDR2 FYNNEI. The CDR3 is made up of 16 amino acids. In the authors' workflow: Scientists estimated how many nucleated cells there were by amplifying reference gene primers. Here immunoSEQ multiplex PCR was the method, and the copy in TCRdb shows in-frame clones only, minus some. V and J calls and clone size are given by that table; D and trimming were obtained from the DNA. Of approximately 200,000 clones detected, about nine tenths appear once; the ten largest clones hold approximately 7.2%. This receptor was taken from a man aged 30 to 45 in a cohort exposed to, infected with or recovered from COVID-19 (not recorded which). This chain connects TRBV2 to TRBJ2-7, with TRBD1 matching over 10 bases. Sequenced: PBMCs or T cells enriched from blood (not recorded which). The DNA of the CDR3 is TGTGCCAGCGGTGATCTGAGGGGGACAGGGGTCCACGAGCAGTACTTC. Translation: CASGDLRGTGVHEQYF.